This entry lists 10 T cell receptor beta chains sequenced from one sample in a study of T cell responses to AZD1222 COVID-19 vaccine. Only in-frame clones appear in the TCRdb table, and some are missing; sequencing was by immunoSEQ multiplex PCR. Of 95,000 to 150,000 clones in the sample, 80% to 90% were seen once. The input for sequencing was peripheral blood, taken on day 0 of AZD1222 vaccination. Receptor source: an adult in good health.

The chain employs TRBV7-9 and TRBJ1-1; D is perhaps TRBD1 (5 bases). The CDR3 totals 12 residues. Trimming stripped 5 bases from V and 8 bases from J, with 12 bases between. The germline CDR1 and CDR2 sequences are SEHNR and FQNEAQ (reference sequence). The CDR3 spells CASSRGTAEAFF. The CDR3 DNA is TGTGCCAGCAGCCGCGGGACGGCAGAAGCTTTCTTT.

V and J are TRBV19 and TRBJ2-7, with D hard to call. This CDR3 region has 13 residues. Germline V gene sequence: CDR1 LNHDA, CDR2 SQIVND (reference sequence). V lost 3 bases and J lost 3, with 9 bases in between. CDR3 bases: TGTGCCAGTAGTATGGGTAGGGACTACGAGCAGTACTTC. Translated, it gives CASSMGRDYEQYF.

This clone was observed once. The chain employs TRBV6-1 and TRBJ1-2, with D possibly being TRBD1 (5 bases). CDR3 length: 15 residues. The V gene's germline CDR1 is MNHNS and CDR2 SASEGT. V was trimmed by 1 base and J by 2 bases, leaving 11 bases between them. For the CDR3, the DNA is TGTGCCAGCAGTGAAGATCCGGCAGGGAACTATGGCTACACCTTC. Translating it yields CASSEDPAGNYGYTF.

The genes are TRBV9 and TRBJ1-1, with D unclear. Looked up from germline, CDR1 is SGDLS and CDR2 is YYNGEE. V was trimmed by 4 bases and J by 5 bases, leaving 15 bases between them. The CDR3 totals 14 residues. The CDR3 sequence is CASSRQPEGTEAFF. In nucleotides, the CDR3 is TGTGCCAGCAGCCGTCAACCGGAGGGAACTGAAGCTTTCTTT.

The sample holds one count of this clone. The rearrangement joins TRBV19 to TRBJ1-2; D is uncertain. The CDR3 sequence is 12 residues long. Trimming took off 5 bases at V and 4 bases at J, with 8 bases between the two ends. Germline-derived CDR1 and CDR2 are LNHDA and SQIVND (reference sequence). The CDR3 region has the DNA TGTGCCAGTAGTCCCCGGATCTATGGCTACACCTTC. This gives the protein CASSPRIYGYTF.

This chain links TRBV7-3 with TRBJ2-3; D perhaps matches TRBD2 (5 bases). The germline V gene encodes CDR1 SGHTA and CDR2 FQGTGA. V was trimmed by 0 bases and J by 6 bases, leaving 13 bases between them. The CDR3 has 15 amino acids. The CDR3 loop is CASSLTRGPGDTQYF. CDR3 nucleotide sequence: TGTGCCAGCAGCTTAACCCGCGGGCCGGGGGATACGCAGTATTTT.

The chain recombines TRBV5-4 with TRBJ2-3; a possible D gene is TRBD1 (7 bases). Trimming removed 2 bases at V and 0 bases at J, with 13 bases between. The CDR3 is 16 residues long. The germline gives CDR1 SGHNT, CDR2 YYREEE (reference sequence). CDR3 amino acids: CASSFGGDSSTDTQYF. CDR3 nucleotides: TGTGCCAGCAGCTTCGGAGGGGACAGCAGCACAGATACGCAGTATTTT. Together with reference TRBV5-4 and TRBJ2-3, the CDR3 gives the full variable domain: ETGVTQSPTHLIKTRGQQVTLRCSSQSGHNTVSWYQQALGQGPQFIFQYYREEENGRGNFPPRFSGLQFPNYSSELNVNALELDDSALYLCASSFGGDSSTDTQYFGPGTRLTVL.

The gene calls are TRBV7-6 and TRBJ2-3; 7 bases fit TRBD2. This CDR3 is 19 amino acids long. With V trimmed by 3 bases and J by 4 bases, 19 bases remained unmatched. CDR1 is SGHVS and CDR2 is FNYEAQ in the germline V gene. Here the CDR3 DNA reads TGTGCCAGCAGCTTCCTCCCGGGACTAAGCGGGCAGTCATCAGATACGCAGTATTTT. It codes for CASSFLPGLSGQSSDTQYF.

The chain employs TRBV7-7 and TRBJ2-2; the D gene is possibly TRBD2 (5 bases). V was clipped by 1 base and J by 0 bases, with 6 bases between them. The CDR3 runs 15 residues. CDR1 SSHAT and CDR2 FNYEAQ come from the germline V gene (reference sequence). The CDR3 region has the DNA TGTGCCAGCAGCTTAGGCGGGTCGAACACCGGGGAGCTGTTTTTT. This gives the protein CASSLGGSNTGELFF.

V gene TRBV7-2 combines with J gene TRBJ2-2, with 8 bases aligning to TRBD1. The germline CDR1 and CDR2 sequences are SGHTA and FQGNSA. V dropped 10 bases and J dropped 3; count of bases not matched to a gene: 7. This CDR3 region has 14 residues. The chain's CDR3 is CATLTGDDTGELFF. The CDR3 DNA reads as TGTGCCACCTTGACAGGGGACGACACCGGGGAGCTGTTTTTT.